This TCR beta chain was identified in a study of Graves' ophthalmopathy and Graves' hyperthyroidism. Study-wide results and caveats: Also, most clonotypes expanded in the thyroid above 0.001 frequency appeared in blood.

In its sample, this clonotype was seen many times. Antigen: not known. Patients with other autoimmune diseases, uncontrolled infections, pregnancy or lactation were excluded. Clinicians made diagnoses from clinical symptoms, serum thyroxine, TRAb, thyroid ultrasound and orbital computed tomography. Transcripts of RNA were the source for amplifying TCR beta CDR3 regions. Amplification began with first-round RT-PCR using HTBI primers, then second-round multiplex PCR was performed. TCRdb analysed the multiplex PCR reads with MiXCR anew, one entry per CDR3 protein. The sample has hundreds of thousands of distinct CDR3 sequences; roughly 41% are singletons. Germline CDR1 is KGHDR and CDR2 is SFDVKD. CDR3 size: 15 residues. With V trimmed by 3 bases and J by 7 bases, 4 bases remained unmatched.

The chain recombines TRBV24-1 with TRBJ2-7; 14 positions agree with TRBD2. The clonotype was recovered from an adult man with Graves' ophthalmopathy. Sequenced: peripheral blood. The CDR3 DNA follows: TGTGCCACCAGTGATCCTGGGACTAGCGGGGGAGAGCAGTACTTC. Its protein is CATSDPGTSGGEQYF.